One sample yielded the 9 T cell receptor beta chains listed below, sequenced in a study of response to subunit inactivated influenza vaccine. TCRdb ran MiXCR on the RT-PCR reads and lists one entry per CDR3 protein. The data show around 490,000 distinct CDR3 sequences, less than 8% seen once. The sequencing used PBMCs from blood, collected less than 30 months after vaccination. Receptor source: a man aged 45 to 75 who received an inactivated influenza vaccine.

This clonotype has only a few counts. The chain uses TRBV15 and TRBJ2-1; D might be TRBD1 (6 bases). CDR1 and CDR2 (germline): LNHNV, YYDKDF (reference sequence). The length of the CDR3 is 12 residues. The germline V and J ends were trimmed by 4 bases and 8 bases, with 9 bases remaining between them. CDR3 in amino acids: CATSIQGYEQFF. DNA of the CDR3: TGTGCCACCAGCATACAGGGATATGAGCAGTTCTTC.

This rearrangement joins TRBV27 to TRBJ2-1; D unclear. This CDR3 is 17 amino acids long. V lost 8 bases, J lost 5 bases, and 25 bases lay in between. Per germline, CDR1 MNHEY and CDR2 SMNVEV (reference sequence). In DNA, the CDR3 is TGTGCCAGCGGGTTCCTTCCTCCTCTTCTCCCCCACAATGAGCAGTTCTTC. This gives the protein CASGFLPPLLPHNEQFF.

Only a few counts were recorded for this clonotype. V is TRBV7-2 and J is TRBJ2-5; tentatively, D is TRBD1 or TRBD2 (5 bases each). CDR1 is SGHTA, CDR2 FQGNSA, per germline. V lost 6 bases, J lost 5 bases, and 13 bases lay in between. This CDR3 is built from 13 residues. The CDR3, as DNA: TGTGCCAGCAGGGGGGACGGCCTTGAGACCCAGTACTTC. Amino acids: CASRGDGLETQYF.

This clonotype was seen more than once but under ten times. The J gene is TRBJ2-2, the V gene TRBV29-1, with D perhaps TRBD2 (6 bases). V was pared by 4 bases and J by 1 base, with 10 bases between. Germline V gene sequence: CDR1 SQVTM, CDR2 ANQGSEA. The CDR3 runs 14 residues. CDR3 in amino acids: CSVAGGQNTGELFF. DNA of the CDR3: TGCAGCGTTGCCGGGGGTCAGAACACCGGGGAGCTGTTTTTT.

This clonotype was observed a handful of times. The chain employs TRBV6-2 or TRBV6-3 and TRBJ2-7; D remains unclear. Looked up from germline, CDR1 is MNHEY and CDR2 is SVGEGT. V was pared by 2 bases and J by 3 bases, with 11 bases between. There are 14 residues in the CDR3. In DNA, the CDR3 is TGTGCCAGCAGTTACGACTTGATAAGCTACGAGCAGTACTTC. Translated, it gives CASSYDLISYEQYF.

This clonotype was seen repeatedly, ten times or more. The chain links TRBV19 to TRBJ1-1, with a possible D match to TRBD1 (5 bases). Germline values: CDR1 LNHDA, CDR2 SQIVND (reference sequence). Trimming pared 6 bases from V and 1 base from J, leaving 18 bases between. The CDR3 contains 16 residues. The CDR3 DNA reads TGTGCCAGTAGCGAGACTTCGACAGACCAGAACACTGAAGCTTTCTTT. Protein sequence: CASSETSTDQNTEAFF.

The rearrangement uses TRBV6-1 and TRBJ2-7; 9 bases match TRBD2. In germline, CDR1 is MNHNS, CDR2 SASEGT. This CDR3 has 14 residues. Unmatched junction bases numbered 7, after V lost 8 bases and J lost 2 bases. The CDR3 is CASSRRGGTYEQYF. The CDR3 DNA reads TGTGCCAGCTCCAGGCGGGGGGGGACCTACGAGCAGTACTTC.

The chain combines TRBV7-6 with TRBJ2-1, with a weak D call TRBD2 (5 bases). The CDR3 loop spans 15 amino acids. The germline CDR1 and CDR2 sequences are SGHVS and FNYEAQ. V lost 5 bases and J lost 5, with 16 bases in between. CDR3 loop: CASSLLDWGDNEQFF. The CDR3, as DNA: TGTGCCAGCAGCCTCCTGGACTGGGGAGACAATGAGCAGTTCTTC.

The rearrangement uses TRBV18 and TRBJ2-3; D may be TRBD2 (5 bases). The CDR3 is 16 residues long. Germline CDR1 is KGHSH and CDR2 is LQKENI. The V and J ends lost 5 bases and 7 bases respectively, with 22 bases between them. CDR3 loop: CASSSRSSGQRNTQYF. CDR3 in DNA: TGTGCCAGCTCATCACGTTCCAGCGGCCAAAGAAATACGCAGTATTTT.